This TCR beta chain appears in the sequencing data of a study of early T cells in non-severe SARS-CoV-2 infection. About the study: Sequenced bulk RNA came from whole blood that was unsorted, and chains were unpaired.

Study-level results: A preference for anti-spike CD8 responses marked VDJdb matching, which missed private and CD4 specificities.

Note on this clonotype: Its matching antigen is unknown.

Molecules of cDNA were individually given unique molecular identifiers that were attached to them. TCRdb called the 5' RACE reads again in MiXCR, with one record for every CDR3 protein. Of about 110,000 distinct CDR3 sequences in the sample, about 12% were seen once. What was sequenced was whole blood. This clonotype was sampled from an adult who was a healthcare worker with PCR-confirmed SARS-CoV-2 infection or an uninfected control (not recorded which).

CDR3 sequence reads: CASSRGGGIPPSYNEQFF. The CDR3 DNA reads as TGTGCCAGCAGCCGAGGCGGAGGGATACCTCCCTCCTACAATGAGCAGTTCTTC. This chain joins TRBV7-9 and TRBJ2-1; a possible D gene is TRBD2 (6 bases). The CDR3 totals 18 residues. Trimming took 5 bases from V and 0 from J, leaving 20 bases between them. Germline CDR1 reads SEHNR; CDR2 reads FQNEAQ (reference sequence).